Sequencing of this T cell receptor (beta chain) was carried out in a study of cytomegalovirus exposure and HLA in healthy donors. In the study overall: Earlier work reported about 110 million unique TCR beta sequences from roughly 180 million T cells.

Study-wide findings and caveats: Researchers had no immune exposure information except CMV serostatus available. From TCR beta sequences, most subjects' HLA-A and HLA-B alleles were reportedly predicted accurately.

Researchers ran the PCR with 60 Vbeta and 13 Jbeta primers. The repertoire was sequenced with immunoSEQ multiplex PCR; TCRdb's copy has only in-frame clones and lacks some. The sample contains some 180,000 clones, around 76% of which appear only once. Trimming cost V 0 bases and J 6 bases; bases outside gene matches: 11. Germline assignment: CDR1 SGHRS and CDR2 YFSETQ. This CDR3 has 16 amino acids. For this clone: Its antigen is not known.

This TCR came from a woman aged 25 to 39 in good health and CMV-seropositive. This rearrangement joins TRBV5-1 to TRBJ1-2; 7 bases fit TRBD1. The sample taken for sequencing was PBMCs. The CDR3 sequence is CASSLEGDSNSHGYTF. The DNA of the CDR3 is TGCGCCAGCAGCTTGGAAGGGGACAGCAATAGCCATGGCTACACCTTC.